The next 10 T cell receptor beta chains were all read from a single sample in a study of response to subunit inactivated influenza vaccine. TCRdb re-called the RT-PCR reads with MiXCR, one entry per CDR3 protein. The sample has hundreds of thousands of distinct CDR3 sequences, around 9.9% seen once. The sequences come from PBMCs from blood, collected 35 to 45 days after vaccination. Source of these receptors: a man aged 45-65 years who received an inactivated influenza vaccine.

The chain has TRBV24-1 and TRBJ2-3; 10 bases fit TRBD1. CDR1 is KGHDR, CDR2 SFDVKD, per germline. The CDR3 is made up of 17 amino acids. V was clipped by 1 base and J by 4 bases; unmatched bases: 7. CDR3 region: CATSDFETGGNSDTQYF. CDR3 nucleotides: TGTGCCACCAGTGATTTTGAGACAGGGGGCAACTCAGATACGCAGTATTTT.

This clonotype was picked up many times. For the CDR3, the DNA is TGTGCCAGCAGCCCGAGGGGACTCTTACGCAGGGAGCAGTACTTC. Translating it yields CASSPRGLLRREQYF. J is TRBJ2-7 and V is TRBV7-4; maybe TRBD2 (6 bases). CDR1 and CDR2 (germline): SGHVT, SQSDAQ. The CDR3 is 15 amino acids. Trimming shortened V by 5 bases and J by 7 bases, and 21 bases separated the two germline ends.

This clonotype has ten or more counts. V gene TRBV12-3 or TRBV12-4 combines with J gene TRBJ2-1, with D possibly being TRBD1 (6 bases). Trimming pared 6 bases from V and 5 bases from J, leaving 14 bases between. The CDR3 loop spans 14 amino acids. CDR3: CASSKSGQNNEQFF. In nucleotides, the CDR3 is TGTGCCAGCAGCAAGAGCGGACAGAACAATGAGCAGTTCTTC.

Only a few counts were recorded for this clonotype. V usage is TRBV28 and J usage is TRBJ2-3; 8 bases are shared with TRBD1. Per the germline V gene, CDR1 is MDHEN and CDR2 is SYDVKM. The V gene end was trimmed by 7 bases and the J gene end by 2 bases; junction bases not matched to a gene: 11. This CDR3 spans 16 amino acids. CDR3 in DNA: TGTGCCAGCACAAGTCCGACAGGGGTTATCACAGATACGCAGTATTTT. As protein: CASTSPTGVITDTQYF.

This chain uses TRBV5-4 with TRBJ2-3; D remains unclear. CDR1 is SGHNT, CDR2 YYREEE, per germline (reference sequence). V was pared by 5 bases and J by 0 bases, with 13 bases between. CDR3 length equals 15 residues. CDR3 amino acids: CASRTARSSTDTQYF. In nucleotides, the CDR3 is TGTGCCAGCAGAACTGCCCGTTCTAGCACAGATACGCAGTATTTT. Based on the CDR3 plus reference TRBV5-4 and TRBJ2-3, the full variable domain is ETGVTQSPTHLIKTRGQQVTLRCSSQSGHNTVSWYQQALGQGPQFIFQYYREEENGRGNFPPRFSGLQFPNYSSELNVNALELDDSALYLCASRTARSSTDTQYFGPGTRLTVL.

This clonotype was picked up a small number of times. V and J are TRBV6-6 and TRBJ2-7; D is uncertain. This CDR3 region has 12 residues. Trimming took off 6 bases at V and 7 bases at J, with 13 bases between the two ends. CDR1 MNHNY and CDR2 SVGAGI come from the germline V gene (reference sequence). The CDR3 nucleotides are TGTGCCAGCAGCCTCAGCGAATCGGAGCAGTACTTC. It is translated as CASSLSESEQYF.

Ten or more counts support this clonotype. The rearrangement joins TRBV29-1 to TRBJ2-5, with D possibly TRBD2 on 7 matching bases. CDR3 length equals 13 residues. Trimming pared 7 bases from V and 5 bases from J, leaving 17 bases between. Germline V gene lookup returns CDR1 SQVTM and CDR2 ANQGSEA. The CDR3 DNA is TGCAGCGCCAATGGGGGGGCGTGGGAGACCCAGTACTTC. Its translation is CSANGGAWETQYF. Full variable domain (rest looked up from reference TRBV29-1 and TRBJ2-5): SAVISQKPSRDICQRGTSLTIQCQVDSQVTMMFWYRQQPGQSLTLIATANQGSEATYESGFVIDKFPISRPNLTFSTLTVSNMSPEDSSIYLCSANGGAWETQYFGPGTRLLVL.

The chain carries TRBV7-8 and TRBJ1-3; 10 bases align to TRBD1. V shed 5 bases, J shed 0 bases, and the junction held 4 bases outside the gene matches. The CDR3 consists of 16 residues. CDR1 is SGHVS, CDR2 FQNEAQ, per germline. CDR3 DNA sequence: TGTGCCAGCAGCCCCGGGACAGGGGCCTCTGGAAACACCATATATTTT. Translation gives CASSPGTGASGNTIYF.

Ten or more counts support this clonotype. This chain links TRBV20-1 with TRBJ2-2, with a tentative D call TRBD2 (7 bases). The germline V and J ends were trimmed by 2 bases and 5 bases, with 12 bases remaining between them. Germline CDR1 DFQATT, CDR2 SNEGSKA (reference sequence). This CDR3 has 14 residues. Here the CDR3 DNA reads TGCAGTGCTAGATCGGGGGGCGCGACCGGGGAGCTGTTTTTT. This encodes CSARSGGATGELFF.

The table lists this clonotype with a few counts. V and J are TRBV5-1 and TRBJ2-2, with 7 nucleotides matching TRBD2. Trimming removed 4 bases from V and 6 bases from J; junction bases left unmatched: 6. This CDR3 has 14 residues. Looked up from germline, CDR1 is SGHRS and CDR2 is YFSETQ. CDR3 protein: CASSRSGLPGELFF. CDR3 DNA: TGCGCCAGCAGCAGGTCGGGACTACCCGGGGAGCTGTTTTTT.